A selection of T cell receptor beta chains follows, all from one sample in a study of blood T cell repertoires in COVID-19. Clones were sequenced by immunoSEQ multiplex PCR, and TCRdb holds only the in-frame ones, with some missing. This repertoire shows over 250,000 clones, around 90% found once; its top ten account for roughly 2.2%. Specimen: peripheral blood. The receptor set was obtained from a man aged 50 to 59 with acute or convalescent COVID-19. Each CDR3 is given with its conserved first and last residue. Each record gives: J gene, V gene, clone size, D gene, CDR3 DNA, CDR3 protein. The D gene is left open where the match is weak. Where a row states a size, it is once, few, many or the class of an expanded clone; other rows omit it.

TRBJ2-5	TRBV2	NA	NA	TGTGCCAGCAGTGGACTGACCCGGGGGGAGACCCAGTACTTC	CASSGLTRGETQYF
TRBJ2-7	TRBV7-9	NA	NA	TGTGCCAGCAGTCGCGGGCCGACCTACGAGCAGTACTTC	CASSRGPTYEQYF
TRBJ1-2	TRBV24-1	NA	TRBD1	TGTGCCACCAGTGATTCGGACAGGGGCTACACCTTC	CATSDSDRGYTF
TRBJ2-1	TRBV2	few	NA	TGTGCCAGCAGTGAAGAGGGGTGGGGTGAGCAGTTCTTC	CASSEEGWGEQFF
TRBJ2-5	TRBV10-3	NA	NA	TGTGCCATCAGTGACCCCATCCGGGGAAGCGAGACCCAGTACTTC	CAISDPIRGSETQYF
TRBJ2-3	TRBV5-1	once	NA	TGCGCCAGCAGCTTGACCACTCCCCCAGATACGCAGTATTTT	CASSLTTPPDTQYF
TRBJ1-1	TRBV19	few	NA	TGTGCCAGCACCCCGTTCTCGTCCCCAGGGACTGAAGCTTTCTTT	CASTPFSSPGTEAFF
TRBJ2-3	TRBV27	many	NA	TGTGCCAGCAGTCCCTCGGACACCACAGATACGCAGTATTTT	CASSPSDTTDTQYF
TRBJ1-4	TRBV12-3/TRBV12-4	few	NA	TGTGCCAGCAGGCCAGGGGTTAGTGAAAAACTGTTTTTT	CASRPGVSEKLFF
TRBJ1-2	TRBV20-1	NA	NA	TGCAGTGCTAAGTTTGAGGGTGGCTACACCTTC	CSAKFEGGYTF
TRBJ1-4	TRBV7-8	NA	NA	TGTGCCAGCAGCCCTCGGGGGGCAACTAATGAAAAACTGTTTTTT	CASSPRGATNEKLFF
TRBJ2-3	TRBV5-4	NA	TRBD2	TGTGCCAGCAGCTCCTCTGTAGCGGGGGGGCGGACAGATACGCAGTATTTT	CASSSSVAGGRTDTQYF
TRBJ1-1	TRBV6-5	once	TRBD1	TGTGCCAGCAGTTACTCTAGAGGGGGCGGGACTGAAGCTTTCTTT	CASSYSRGGGTEAFF
TRBJ2-4	TRBV6-6	NA	TRBD1	TGTGCCAGCAGGCAGACGGGACAGCAAAACATTCAGTACTTC	CASRQTGQQNIQYF
TRBJ2-2	TRBV9	NA	TRBD2	TGTGCCAGCAGCGTAGGCGGGGGGGCCTTTATCGGGGAGCTGTTTTTT	CASSVGGGAFIGELFF
TRBJ2-7	TRBV5-5	NA	NA	TGTGCCAGCACCCCGATTACAGGGTCCCTCCACTACGAGCAGTACTTC	CASTPITGSLHYEQYF
TRBJ2-3	TRBV9	NA	TRBD2	TGTGCCAGCAGCGGCCGACTAGCGCAAATCACAGATACGCAGTATTTT	CASSGRLAQITDTQYF
TRBJ1-5	TRBV7-9	NA	TRBD1	TGTGCCAGCAGCAGTCCCGGGACAGGCAATCAGCCCCAGCATTTT	CASSSPGTGNQPQHF
TRBJ1-1	TRBV3-1/TRBV3-2	NA	NA	TGTGCCAGCAGCCACACAGGGACGGGGAACACTGAAGCTTTCTTT	CASSHTGTGNTEAFF
TRBJ2-2	TRBV2	once	TRBD1	TGTGCCAGTAGGACAGGGGGCGAGGCCGGGGAGCTGTTTTTT	CASRTGGEAGELFF
TRBJ1-2	TRBV14	once	TRBD1	TGTGCCAGCAGCAAACAGGGGGCATACGGCTACACCTTC	CASSKQGAYGYTF
TRBJ2-7	TRBV5-1	NA	NA	TGCGCCAGCAGCTCGGTTTCCGAGCAGTACTTC	CASSSVSEQYF